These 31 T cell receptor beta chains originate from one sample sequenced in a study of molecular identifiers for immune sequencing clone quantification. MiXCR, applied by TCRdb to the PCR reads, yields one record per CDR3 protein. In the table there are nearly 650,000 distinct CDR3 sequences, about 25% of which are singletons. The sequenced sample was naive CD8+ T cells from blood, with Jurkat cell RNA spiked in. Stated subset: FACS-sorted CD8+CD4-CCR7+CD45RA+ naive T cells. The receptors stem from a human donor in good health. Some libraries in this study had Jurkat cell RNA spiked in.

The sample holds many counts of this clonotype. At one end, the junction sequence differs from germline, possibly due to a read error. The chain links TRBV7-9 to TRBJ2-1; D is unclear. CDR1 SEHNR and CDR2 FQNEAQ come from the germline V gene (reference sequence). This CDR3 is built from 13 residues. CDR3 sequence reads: CASSPTSSPELFF. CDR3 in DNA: TGTGCCAGCAGCCCCACGTCCTCTCCCGAGCTGTTCTTC. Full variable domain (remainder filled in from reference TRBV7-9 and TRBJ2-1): DTGVSQNPRHKITKRGQNVTFRCDPISEHNRLYWYRQTLGQGPEFLTYFQNEAQLEKSRLLSDRFSAERPKGSFSTLEIQRTEQGDSAMYLCASSPTSSPELFFGPGTRLTVL.

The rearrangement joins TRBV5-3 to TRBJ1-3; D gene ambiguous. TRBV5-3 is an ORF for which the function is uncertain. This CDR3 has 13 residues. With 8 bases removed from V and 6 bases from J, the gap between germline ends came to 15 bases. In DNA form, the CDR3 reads TGTGCCAGCAGCCGAAGAGGTGAAAACACCATATATTTT. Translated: CASSRRGENTIYF.

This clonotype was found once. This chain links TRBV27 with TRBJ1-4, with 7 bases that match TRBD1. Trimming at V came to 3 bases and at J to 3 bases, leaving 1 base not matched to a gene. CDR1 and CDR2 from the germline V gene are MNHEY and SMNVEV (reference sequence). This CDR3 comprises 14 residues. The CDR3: CASSFGTANEKLFF. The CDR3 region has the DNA TGTGCCAGCAGTTTTGGGACAGCTAATGAAAAACTGTTTTTT. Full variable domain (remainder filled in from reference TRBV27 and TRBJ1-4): EAQVTQNPRYLITVTGKKLTVTCSQNMNHEYMSWYRQDPGLGLRQIYYSMNVEVTDKGDVPEGYKVSRKEKRNFPLILESPSPNQTSLYFCASSFGTANEKLFFGSGTQLSVL.

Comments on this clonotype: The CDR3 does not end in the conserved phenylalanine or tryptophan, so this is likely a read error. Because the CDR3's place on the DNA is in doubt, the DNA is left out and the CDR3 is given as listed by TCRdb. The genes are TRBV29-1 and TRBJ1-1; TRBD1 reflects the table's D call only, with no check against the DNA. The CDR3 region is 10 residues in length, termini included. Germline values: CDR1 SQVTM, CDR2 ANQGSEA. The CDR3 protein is CSVAHTEALL.

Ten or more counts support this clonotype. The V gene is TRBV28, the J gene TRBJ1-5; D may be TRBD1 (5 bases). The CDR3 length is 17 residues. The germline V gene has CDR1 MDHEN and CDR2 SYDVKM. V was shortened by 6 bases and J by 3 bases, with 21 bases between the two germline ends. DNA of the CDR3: TGTGCCAGCAGACCCTCGGGGGTATTTATTTCCAATCAGCCCCAGCATTTT. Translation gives CASRPSGVFISNQPQHF.

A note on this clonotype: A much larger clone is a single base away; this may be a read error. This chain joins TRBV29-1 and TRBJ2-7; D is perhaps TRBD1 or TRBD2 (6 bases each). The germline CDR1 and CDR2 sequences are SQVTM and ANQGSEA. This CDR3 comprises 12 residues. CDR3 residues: CSVERGDAEQHF. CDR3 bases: TGCAGCGTTGAGAGGGGGGACGCCGAGCAGCACTTC.

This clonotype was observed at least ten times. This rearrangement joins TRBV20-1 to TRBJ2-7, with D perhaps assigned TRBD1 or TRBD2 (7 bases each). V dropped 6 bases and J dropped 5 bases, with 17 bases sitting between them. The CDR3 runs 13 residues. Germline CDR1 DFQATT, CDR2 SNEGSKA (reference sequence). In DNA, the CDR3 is TGCAGTGCCAGGGGGGGGGCACAAAACGAGCAGTACTTC. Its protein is CSARGGAQNEQYF.

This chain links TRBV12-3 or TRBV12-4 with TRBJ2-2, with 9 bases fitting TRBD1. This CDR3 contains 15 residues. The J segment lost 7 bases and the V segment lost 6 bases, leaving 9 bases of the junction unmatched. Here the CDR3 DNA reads TGTGCCAGCAGGCTAAAACAGGGGGCCGTCGGGGAGCTGTTTTTT. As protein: CASRLKQGAVGELFF.

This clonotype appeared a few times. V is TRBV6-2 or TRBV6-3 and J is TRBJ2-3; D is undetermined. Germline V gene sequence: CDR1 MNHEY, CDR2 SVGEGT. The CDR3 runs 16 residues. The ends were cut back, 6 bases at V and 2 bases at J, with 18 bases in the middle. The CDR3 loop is CASSSFVGITTDTQYF. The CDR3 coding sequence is TGTGCCAGCAGCTCCTTCGTGGGGATCACCACAGATACGCAGTATTTT.

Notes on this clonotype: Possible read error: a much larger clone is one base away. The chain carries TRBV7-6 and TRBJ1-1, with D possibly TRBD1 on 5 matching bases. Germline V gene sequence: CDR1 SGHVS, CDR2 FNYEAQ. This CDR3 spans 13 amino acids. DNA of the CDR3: TGTGCCTGCAGCTTTTCAGGGTTCACTGAAGCTTTCTTT. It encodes CACSFSGFTEAFF.

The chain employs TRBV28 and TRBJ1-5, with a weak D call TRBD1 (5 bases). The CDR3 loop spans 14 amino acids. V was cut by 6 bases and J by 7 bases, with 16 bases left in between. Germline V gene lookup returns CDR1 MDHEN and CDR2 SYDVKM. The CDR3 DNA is TGTGCCAGCAGATCTCTCCAGGGTTTACAGCCCCAGCATTTT. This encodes CASRSLQGLQPQHF.

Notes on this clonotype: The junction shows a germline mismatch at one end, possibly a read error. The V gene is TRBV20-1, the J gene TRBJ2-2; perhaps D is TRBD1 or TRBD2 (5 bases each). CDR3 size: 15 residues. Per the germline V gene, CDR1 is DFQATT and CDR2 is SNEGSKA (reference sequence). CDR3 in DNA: TGCAGTGCTAGAGATTACCGGGCAGAACCCGGGGCGCTGTTTTTT. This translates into CSARDYRAEPGALFF.

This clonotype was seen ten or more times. This chain's CDR3 is CASTELEGFGQETQYF. Here the CDR3 DNA reads TGTGCCAGCACCGAACTTGAGGGCTTCGGACAGGAGACCCAGTACTTC. This chain joins TRBV6-1 and TRBJ2-5; weak D call: TRBD1 (6 bases). This CDR3 region has 16 residues. V dropped 7 bases and J dropped 5 bases, with 23 bases sitting between them. The germline V gene has CDR1 MNHNS and CDR2 SASEGT.

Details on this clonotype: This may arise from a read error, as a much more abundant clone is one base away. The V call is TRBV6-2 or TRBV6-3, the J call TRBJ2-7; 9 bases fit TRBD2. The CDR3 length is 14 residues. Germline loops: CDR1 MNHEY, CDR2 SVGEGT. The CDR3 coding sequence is TGTGCCAGCAGCCGCGCAGGACTAGCGAACGAGCAGTGCTTC. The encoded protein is CASSRAGLANEQCF.

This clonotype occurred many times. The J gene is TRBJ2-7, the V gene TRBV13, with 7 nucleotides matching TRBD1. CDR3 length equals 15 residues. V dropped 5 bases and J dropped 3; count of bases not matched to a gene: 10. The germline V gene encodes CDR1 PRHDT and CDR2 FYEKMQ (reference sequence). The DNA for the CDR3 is TGTGCCAGCAGCCCGGGGACAGCTTCATACTACGAGCAGTACTTC. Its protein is CASSPGTASYYEQYF.

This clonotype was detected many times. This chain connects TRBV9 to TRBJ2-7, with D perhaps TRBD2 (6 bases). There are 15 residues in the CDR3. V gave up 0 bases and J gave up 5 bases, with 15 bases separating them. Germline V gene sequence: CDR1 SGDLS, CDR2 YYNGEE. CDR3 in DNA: TGTGCCAGCAGCGTAGAAGGAGGGCCCGCCAACGAGCAGTACTTC. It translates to CASSVEGGPANEQYF.

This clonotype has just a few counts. CDR3 sequence (DNA): TGTGCCAGTAGTATCGGGCAGCCTCATCAGCCCCAGCATTTT. Translated, it gives CASSIGQPHQPQHF. The V and J genes are TRBV19 and TRBJ1-5; D is unresolved. The CDR3 length is 14 residues. Per the germline V gene, CDR1 is LNHDA and CDR2 is SQIVND (reference sequence). Trimming stripped 3 bases from V and 5 bases from J, with 11 bases between.

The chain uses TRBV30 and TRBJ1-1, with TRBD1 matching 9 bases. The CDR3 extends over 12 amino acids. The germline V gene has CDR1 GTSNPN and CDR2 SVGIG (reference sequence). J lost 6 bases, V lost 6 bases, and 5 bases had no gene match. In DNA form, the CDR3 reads TGTGCCTGCCGGGACAGGGTGGCTGAAGCTTTCTTT. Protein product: CACRDRVAEAFF.

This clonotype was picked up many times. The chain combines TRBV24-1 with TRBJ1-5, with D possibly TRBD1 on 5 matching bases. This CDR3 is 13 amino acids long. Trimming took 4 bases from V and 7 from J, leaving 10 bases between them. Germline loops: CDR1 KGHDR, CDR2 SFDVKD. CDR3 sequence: CATSEQGEQPQHF. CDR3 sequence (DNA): TGTGCCACCAGTGAGCAGGGCGAACAGCCCCAGCATTTT.

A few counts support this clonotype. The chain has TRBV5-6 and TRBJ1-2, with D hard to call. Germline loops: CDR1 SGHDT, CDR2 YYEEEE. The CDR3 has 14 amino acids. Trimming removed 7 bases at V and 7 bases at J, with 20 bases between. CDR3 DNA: TGTGCCAGCTCCGAGGTCTCGTTAAGGTCTGGCTACACCTTC. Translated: CASSEVSLRSGYTF.

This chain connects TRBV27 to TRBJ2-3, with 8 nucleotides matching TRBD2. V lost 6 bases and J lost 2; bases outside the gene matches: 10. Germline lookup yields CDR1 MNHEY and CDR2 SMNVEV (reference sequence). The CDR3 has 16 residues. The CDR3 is CASRPLLAELTDTQYF. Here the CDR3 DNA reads TGTGCCAGCAGGCCTCTACTAGCGGAACTCACAGATACGCAGTATTTT.

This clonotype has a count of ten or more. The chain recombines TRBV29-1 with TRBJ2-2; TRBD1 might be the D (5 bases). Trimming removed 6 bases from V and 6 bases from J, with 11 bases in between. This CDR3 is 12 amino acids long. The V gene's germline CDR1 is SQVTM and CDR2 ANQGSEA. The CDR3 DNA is TGCAGCGTCAGGGTCGGAGCCGGGGAGCTGTTTTTT. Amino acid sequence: CSVRVGAGELFF.

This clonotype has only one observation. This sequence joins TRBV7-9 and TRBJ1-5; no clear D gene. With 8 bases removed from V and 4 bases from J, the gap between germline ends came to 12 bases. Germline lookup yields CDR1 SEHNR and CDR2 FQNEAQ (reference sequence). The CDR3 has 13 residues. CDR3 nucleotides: TGTGCCAGCGGCACTGACGGGAATCAGCCCCAGCATTTT. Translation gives CASGTDGNQPQHF.

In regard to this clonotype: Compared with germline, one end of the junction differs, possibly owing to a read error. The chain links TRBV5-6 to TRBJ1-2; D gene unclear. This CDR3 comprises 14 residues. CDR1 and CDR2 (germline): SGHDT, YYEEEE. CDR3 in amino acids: CASSLSGLTYGCTF. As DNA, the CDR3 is TGTGCCAGCAGCTTGAGTGGATTGACCTATGGCTGCACCTTC. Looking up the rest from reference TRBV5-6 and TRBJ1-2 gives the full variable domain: DAGVTQSPTHLIKTRGQQVTLRCSPKSGHDTVSWYQQALGQGPQFIFQYYEEEERQRGNFPDRFSGHQFPNYSSELNVNALLLGDSALYLCASSLSGLTYGCTFGSGTRLTVV.

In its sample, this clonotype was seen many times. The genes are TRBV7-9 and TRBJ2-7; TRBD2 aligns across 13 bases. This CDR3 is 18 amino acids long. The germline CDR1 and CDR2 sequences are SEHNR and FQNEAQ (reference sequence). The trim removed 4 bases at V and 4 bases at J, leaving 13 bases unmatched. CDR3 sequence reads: CASSSSGLAGSVGYEQYF. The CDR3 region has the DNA TGTGCCAGCAGCTCGTCGGGACTAGCGGGATCGGTGGGTTACGAGCAGTACTTC.

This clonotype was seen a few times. CDR3 region: CASGFLTGGNGELFF. DNA of the CDR3: TGTGCTAGTGGTTTTTTGACAGGGGGAAACGGGGAGCTGTTTTTT. The chain carries TRBV12-5 and TRBJ2-2, with 9 bases aligning to TRBD1. The germline V gene encodes CDR1 LGHNT and CDR2 FRNRAP. The CDR3 loop spans 15 amino acids. V shed 3 bases and J 7 bases; nucleotides not matched to a gene: 6.

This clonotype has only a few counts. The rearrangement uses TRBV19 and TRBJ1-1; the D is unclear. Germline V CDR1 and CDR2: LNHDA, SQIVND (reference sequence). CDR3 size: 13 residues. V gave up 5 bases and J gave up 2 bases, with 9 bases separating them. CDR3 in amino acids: CASSWDFNTEAFF. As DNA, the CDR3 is TGTGCCAGTAGTTGGGATTTCAACACTGAAGCTTTCTTT. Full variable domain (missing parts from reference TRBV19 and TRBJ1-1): DGGITQSPKYLFRKEGQNVTLSCEQNLNHDAMYWYRQDPGQGLRLIYYSQIVNDFQKGDIAEGYSVSREKKESFPLTVTSAQKNPTAFYLCASSWDFNTEAFFGQGTRLTVV.

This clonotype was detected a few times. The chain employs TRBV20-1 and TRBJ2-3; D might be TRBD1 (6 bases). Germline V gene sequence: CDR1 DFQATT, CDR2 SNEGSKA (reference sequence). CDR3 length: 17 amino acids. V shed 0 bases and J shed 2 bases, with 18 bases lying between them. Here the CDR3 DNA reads TGCAGTGCTAGAGATTCCAGGACAGCCAGACTCACAGATACGCAGTATTTT. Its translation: CSARDSRTARLTDTQYF.

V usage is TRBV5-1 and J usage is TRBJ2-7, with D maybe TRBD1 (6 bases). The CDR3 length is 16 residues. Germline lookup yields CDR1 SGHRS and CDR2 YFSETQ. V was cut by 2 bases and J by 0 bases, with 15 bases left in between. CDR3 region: CASSFGGVSSSYEQYF. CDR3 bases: TGCGCCAGCAGCTTTGGGGGCGTTTCAAGCTCCTACGAGCAGTACTTC. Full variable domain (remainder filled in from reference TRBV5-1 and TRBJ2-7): KAGVTQTPRYLIKTRGQQVTLSCSPISGHRSVSWYQQTPGQGLQFLFEYFSETQRNKGNFPGRFSGRQFSNSRSEMNVSTLELGDSALYLCASSFGGVSSSYEQYFGPGTRLTVT.

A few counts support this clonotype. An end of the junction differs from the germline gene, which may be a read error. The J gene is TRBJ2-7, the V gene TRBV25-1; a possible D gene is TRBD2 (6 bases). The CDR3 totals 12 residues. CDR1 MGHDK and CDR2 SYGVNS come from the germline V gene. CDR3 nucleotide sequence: TGTGTCAGCAGAACTGGGAGGAACGAGCAGTACTTC. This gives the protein CVSRTGRNEQYF.

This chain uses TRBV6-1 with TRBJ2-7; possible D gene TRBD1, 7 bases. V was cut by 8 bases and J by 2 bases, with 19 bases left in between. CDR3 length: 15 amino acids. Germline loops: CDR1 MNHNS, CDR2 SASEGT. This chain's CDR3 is CASRAPGRGAYEQYF. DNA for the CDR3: TGTGCCAGCCGTGCACCCGGCAGGGGGGCCTACGAGCAGTACTTC.